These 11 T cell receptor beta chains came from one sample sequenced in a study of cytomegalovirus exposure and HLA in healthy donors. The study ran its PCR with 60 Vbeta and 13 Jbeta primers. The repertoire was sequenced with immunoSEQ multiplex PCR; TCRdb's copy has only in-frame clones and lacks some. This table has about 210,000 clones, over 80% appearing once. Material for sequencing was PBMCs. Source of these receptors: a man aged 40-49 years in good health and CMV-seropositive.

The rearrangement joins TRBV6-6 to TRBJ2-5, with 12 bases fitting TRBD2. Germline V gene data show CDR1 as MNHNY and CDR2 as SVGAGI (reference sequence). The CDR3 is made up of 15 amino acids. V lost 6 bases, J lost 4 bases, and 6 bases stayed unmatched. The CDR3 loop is CASRRLAGERETQYF. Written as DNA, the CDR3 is TGTGCCAGCAGACGACTAGCGGGAGAACGAGAGACCCAGTACTTC.

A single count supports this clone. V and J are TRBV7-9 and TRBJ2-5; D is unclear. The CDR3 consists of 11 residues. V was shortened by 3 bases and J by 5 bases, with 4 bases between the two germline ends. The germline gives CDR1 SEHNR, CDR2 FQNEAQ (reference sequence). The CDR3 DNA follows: TGTGCCAGCAGCTTTATGGAGACCCAGTACTTC. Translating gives CASSFMETQYF.

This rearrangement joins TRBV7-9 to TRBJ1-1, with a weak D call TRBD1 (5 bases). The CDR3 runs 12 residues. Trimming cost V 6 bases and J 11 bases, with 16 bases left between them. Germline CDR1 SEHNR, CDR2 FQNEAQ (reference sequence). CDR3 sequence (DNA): TGTGCCAGCAGTTGGGGGAGGGCTGGCGCTTTCTTT. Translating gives CASSWGRAGAFF.

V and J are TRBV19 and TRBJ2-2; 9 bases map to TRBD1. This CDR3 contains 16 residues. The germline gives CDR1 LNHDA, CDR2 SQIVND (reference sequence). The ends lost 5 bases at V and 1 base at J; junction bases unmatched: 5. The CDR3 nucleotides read TGTGCCAGTAGTCTTCGGGACAGGGTGAACACCGGGGAGCTGTTTTTT. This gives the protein CASSLRDRVNTGELFF.

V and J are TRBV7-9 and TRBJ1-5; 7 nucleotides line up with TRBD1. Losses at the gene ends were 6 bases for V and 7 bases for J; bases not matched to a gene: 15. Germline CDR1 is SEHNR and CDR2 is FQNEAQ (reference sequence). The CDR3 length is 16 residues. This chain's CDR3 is CASSGPTLGGEQPQHF. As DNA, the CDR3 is TGTGCCAGCAGTGGGCCAACCTTAGGGGGCGAGCAGCCCCAGCATTTT.

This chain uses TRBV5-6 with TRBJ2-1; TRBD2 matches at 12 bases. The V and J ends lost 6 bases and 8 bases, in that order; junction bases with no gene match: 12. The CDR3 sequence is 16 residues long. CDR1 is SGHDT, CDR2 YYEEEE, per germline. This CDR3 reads CASTYLTSGRPDEQFF. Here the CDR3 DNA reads TGTGCCAGCACCTATCTGACTAGCGGGAGACCGGATGAGCAGTTCTTC.

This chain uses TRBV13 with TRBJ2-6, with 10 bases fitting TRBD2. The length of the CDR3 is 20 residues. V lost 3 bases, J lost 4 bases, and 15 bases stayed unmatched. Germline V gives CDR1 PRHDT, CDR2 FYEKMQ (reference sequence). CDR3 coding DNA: TGTGCCAGCAGCTTTTCCCGGACTAGCGGCTCCCTTGGGGGGGCCAACGTCCTGACTTTC. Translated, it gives CASSFSRTSGSLGGANVLTF.

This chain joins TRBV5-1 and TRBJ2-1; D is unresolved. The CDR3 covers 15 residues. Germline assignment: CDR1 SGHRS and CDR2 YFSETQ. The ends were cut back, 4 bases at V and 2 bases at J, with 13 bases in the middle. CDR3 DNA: TGCGCCAGCAGCCCGCGTAGGCAGGCCTACAATGAGCAGTTCTTC. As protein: CASSPRRQAYNEQFF. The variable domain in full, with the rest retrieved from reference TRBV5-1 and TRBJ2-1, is KAGVTQTPRYLIKTRGQQVTLSCSPISGHRSVSWYQQTPGQGLQFLFEYFSETQRNKGNFPGRFSGRQFSNSRSEMNVSTLELGDSALYLCASSPRRQAYNEQFFGPGTRLTVL.

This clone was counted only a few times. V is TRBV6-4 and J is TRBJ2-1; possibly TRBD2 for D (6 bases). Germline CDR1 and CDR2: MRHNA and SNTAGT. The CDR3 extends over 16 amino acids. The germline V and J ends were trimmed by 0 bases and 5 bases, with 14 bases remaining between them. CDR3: CASSDSGGAPNNEQFF. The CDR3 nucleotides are TGTGCCAGCAGTGACTCAGGCGGGGCTCCTAACAATGAGCAGTTCTTC.

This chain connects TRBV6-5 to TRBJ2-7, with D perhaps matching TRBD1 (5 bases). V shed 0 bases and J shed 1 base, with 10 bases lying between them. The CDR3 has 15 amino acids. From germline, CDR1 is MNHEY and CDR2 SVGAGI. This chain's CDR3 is CASSYSYQGSYEQYF. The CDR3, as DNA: TGTGCCAGCAGTTACTCTTACCAGGGATCCTACGAGCAGTACTTC.

The CDR3 sequence: CSVGVQGPNEKLFF. CDR3 in DNA: TGCAGCGTTGGGGTACAGGGGCCTAATGAAAAACTGTTTTTT. The V and J genes are TRBV29-1 and TRBJ1-4; TRBD1 aligns across 7 bases. The V gene's germline CDR1 is SQVTM and CDR2 ANQGSEA. This CDR3 has 14 amino acids. The trim removed 4 bases at V and 3 bases at J, leaving 5 bases unmatched.